This T cell receptor (beta chain) was identified in a study of CD8+CD57+ T cells in acquired aplastic anemia. Study at large: Sorted CD4+ and CD8+ cells gave an average of roughly 3.5 ug of DNA.

Germline V gene sequence: CDR1 MGHRA, CDR2 YSYEKL. This CDR3 region has 13 residues. Trimming took off 1 base at V and 4 bases at J, with 6 bases between the two ends. This clonotype has a handful of counts. A read error may explain this, as a much larger clone is one base away. Genomic DNA was employed as the template in profiling TCR beta VDJ and CDR3. TCRdb fed the reads into MiXCR, producing one record per CDR3 protein. Of approximately 98,000 distinct CDR3 sequences listed, about half are singletons. The chain has TRBV4-1 and TRBJ2-3; D ambiguous. Sequences were obtained from sorted CD4+, CD8+, or CD8+CD57+ T cells (not recorded which) from PBMCs. The receptor comes from a human donor in good health, serving as a control. CDR3 protein: CASSQGYADTQYF. CDR3 nucleotides: TGCGCCAGCAGCCAAGGTTACGCAGATACGCAGTATTTT.